Here is one T cell receptor (beta chain) with its context. Antigen unknown. TCRdb's table, derived via immunoSEQ multiplex PCR, lists solely in-frame clones and lacks some. The table records more than 95,000 clones, around 89% of them present only once. Germline V gives CDR1 SEHNR, CDR2 FQNEAQ (reference sequence). The V end lost 3 bases, the J end lost 5 bases, and 8 bases lay between the germline ends. This CDR3 has 13 residues. The sample belongs to a study of T cell responses to AZD1222 COVID-19 vaccine. About the study: Analysis merged second doses at about 4 or about 12 weeks. Notes on the study in general: Only six people who got AZD1222 tested seropositive at baseline. Most donors were white British, females outnumbered males, and clonal diversity was possibly underestimated. Repertoires in all cases were sampled only once the peak T cell response had passed.

The TCR sequence derives from an adult in good health. This chain joins TRBV7-9 and TRBJ1-5; D is unclear. The sequencing here drew on peripheral blood, taken on day 0 of AZD1222 vaccination. Here the CDR3 reads CASSFLQDQPQHF. CDR3 in DNA: TGTGCCAGCAGCTTCTTACAAGATCAGCCCCAGCATTTT.